A single sample gave rise to the 8 T cell receptor beta chains below, sequenced in a study of a mutant IDH1 vaccine in newly diagnosed glioma. TCRdb keeps only in-frame clones here, not all; method: immunoSEQ multiplex PCR. There are under 90,000 clones in the sample; more than 65% occur only once, and more than 8% lies in the top ten. Regarding time point: baseline, week 1 (first vaccination visit). The treatment was: pre-vaccination baseline after standard-of-care therapy. The source material was PBMCs, sampled from a glioma patient treated with radiotherapy, temozolomide or both. The receptor source for this set is a man aged 50 to 59 with glioma.

V and J are TRBV18 and TRBJ2-7, with a possible D match to TRBD2 (6 bases). The CDR3 runs 12 residues. Looked up from germline, CDR1 is KGHSH and CDR2 is LQKENI. V shed 6 bases and J shed 6 bases, with 12 bases lying between them. CDR3: CASSRDFPEQYF. The DNA of the CDR3 is TGTGCCAGCTCCCGGGACTTCCCCGAGCAGTACTTC.

The CDR3 sequence is CASSPLVEQYF. The CDR3 DNA reads as TGTGCCAGCAGCCCCCTGGTCGAGCAGTACTTC. This chain uses TRBV7-9 with TRBJ2-7; no clear D gene. This CDR3 is built from 11 residues. CDR1 is SEHNR, CDR2 FQNEAQ, per germline (reference sequence). V lost 5 bases and J lost 6, with 8 bases in between.

This clone has only a few counts. The chain joins TRBV2 to TRBJ2-1; 9 nucleotides line up with TRBD2. J lost 6 bases, V lost 8 bases, and 11 bases had no gene match. Germline lookup yields CDR1 SNHLY and CDR2 FYNNEI. This CDR3 is 15 amino acids long. CDR3 amino acids: CASRGGVAGANEQFF. The CDR3 DNA is TGTGCCAGCCGGGGGGGGGTAGCGGGGGCCAATGAGCAGTTCTTC. Drawing the rest from reference TRBV2 and TRBJ2-1, the complete variable domain is EPEVTQTPSHQVTQMGQEVILRCVPISNHLYFYWYRQILGQKVEFLVSFYNNEISEKSEIFDDQFSVERPDGSNFTLKIRSTKLEDSAMYFCASRGGVAGANEQFFGPGTRLTVL.

There are a few counts of this clone. The chain couples TRBV27 to TRBJ2-7, with D perhaps TRBD2 (5 bases). CDR1 is MNHEY and CDR2 is SMNVEV in the germline V gene (reference sequence). V lost 4 bases, J lost 7 bases, and 14 bases lay in between. The CDR3 sequence is 13 residues long. This CDR3 is CASSSGPPGEQYF. The CDR3 DNA follows: TGTGCCAGCAGTTCCGGCCCCCCGGGGGAGCAGTACTTC.

The sample holds a few counts of this clone. V gene TRBV10-3 combines with J gene TRBJ1-3, with D possibly matching TRBD1 (6 bases). Looked up from germline, CDR1 is ENHRY and CDR2 is SYGVKD. This CDR3 is built from 16 residues. Trimming took off 10 bases at V and 4 bases at J, with 23 bases between the two ends. The CDR3 region is CATLDLGGVGGNTIYF. CDR3 DNA sequence: TGTGCCACCTTGGACCTGGGGGGCGTCGGGGGAAACACCATATATTTT.

The J gene is TRBJ2-5, the V gene TRBV25-1, with 9 bases lining up with TRBD2. V dropped 2 bases and J dropped 5; count of bases not matched to a gene: 12. The V gene's germline CDR1 is MGHDK and CDR2 SYGVNS. The length of the CDR3 is 17 residues. Here the CDR3 reads CASSEMAGLAGQETQYF. The CDR3 nucleotides are TGTGCCAGCAGTGAAATGGCGGGGCTAGCGGGGCAGGAGACCCAGTACTTC.

This sequence joins TRBV19 and TRBJ2-5, with D unclear. Trimming stripped 3 bases from V and 1 base from J, with 6 bases between. The CDR3 consists of 13 residues. Germline V gene lookup returns CDR1 LNHDA and CDR2 SQIVND (reference sequence). This CDR3 reads CASSMQFQETQYF. DNA for the CDR3: TGTGCCAGTAGTATGCAATTCCAAGAGACCCAGTACTTC. Full variable domain (missing parts from reference TRBV19 and TRBJ2-5): DGGITQSPKYLFRKEGQNVTLSCEQNLNHDAMYWYRQDPGQGLRLIYYSQIVNDFQKGDIAEGYSVSREKKESFPLTVTSAQKNPTAFYLCASSMQFQETQYFGPGTRLLVL.

The chain joins TRBV9 to TRBJ1-3; D uncertain. V dropped 6 bases and J dropped 2 bases, with 9 bases sitting between them. Germline loops: CDR1 SGDLS, CDR2 YYNGEE. The CDR3 is 13 residues long. The CDR3 protein is CASTDDPGNTIYF. As DNA, the CDR3 is TGTGCCAGCACCGACGACCCTGGAAACACCATATATTTT.